A selection of T cell receptor beta chains follows, all from one sample in a study of blood T cell repertoires in COVID-19. Repertoires were generated with immunoSEQ multiplex PCR, while TCRdb's copy carries only in-frame clones and drops some. The table records about 210,000 clones, 75% to 85% of them present only once. Sequencing was done on a sample of peripheral blood. All receptors derive from a woman in her 70s with COVID-19, enrolled during active disease. The CDR3 runs from the conserved cysteine through the conserved F or W. Fields, in order: J gene, clone size, D gene, V gene, CDR3 protein, CDR3 DNA. A D gene is named only where the DNA matches it firmly. For some rows the clone size is stated as once, few or many, or as a class when expanded; others skip it.

TRBJ2-7,NA,NA,TRBV6-2/TRBV6-3,CASSYSPGQIYEQYF,TGTGCCAGCAGTTACTCGCCCGGTCAAATCTACGAGCAGTACTTC
TRBJ1-1,NA,NA,TRBV6-2/TRBV6-3,CASSYSSPTGIEAFF,TGTGCCAGCAGTTACTCGAGCCCCACAGGGATTGAAGCTTTCTTT
TRBJ2-1,NA,TRBD2,TRBV29-1,CSVLAGGFNEQFF,TGCAGCGTTCTGGCGGGAGGGTTCAATGAGCAGTTCTTC
TRBJ1-4,once,NA,TRBV5-8,CASSLTGTNEKLFF,TGTGCCAGCAGCTTGACAGGGACTAATGAAAAACTGTTTTTT
TRBJ2-4,NA,TRBD2,TRBV28,CASRISSGRSTKNIQYF,TGTGCCAGCAGAATTTCCAGCGGGAGGTCAACCAAAAACATTCAGTACTTC
TRBJ1-3,NA,NA,TRBV18,CASSPGQGIIGNTIYF,TGTGCCAGCTCACCGGGGCAGGGAATTATCGGAAACACCATATATTTT
TRBJ2-5,NA,NA,TRBV7-9,CASSSLGEVTQYF,TGTGCCAGCAGTTCGCTAGGGGAGGTGACCCAGTACTTC
TRBJ2-7,NA,TRBD1,TRBV19,CASSSGTGAFSYEQYF,TGTGCCAGTAGTTCAGGGACAGGGGCCTTCTCCTACGAGCAGTACTTC
TRBJ2-5,once,NA,TRBV28,CASSLGGNQETQYF,TGTGCCAGCAGTTTGGGGGGAAACCAAGAGACCCAGTACTTC
TRBJ2-7,NA,NA,TRBV24-1,CATRRPTGPLAYEQYF,TGTGCCACCAGACGCCCTACAGGGCCCCTGGCCTACGAGCAGTACTTC
TRBJ1-2,NA,NA,TRBV12-3/TRBV12-4,CASRTGGGYGYTF,TGTGCCAGCCGTACGGGAGGGGGCTATGGCTACACCTTC